Detailed here is one TCR beta chain. Antigen: not known. Here immunoSEQ multiplex PCR was the method, and the copy in TCRdb shows in-frame clones only, minus some. The sample has 150,000 to 200,000 clones, around 94% seen once. This sample is drawn from a study of T cell responses to AZD1222 COVID-19 vaccine. Study-level information: Pooled samples include second doses given at about 4 or 12 weeks. Study results and caveats: Scientists sampled the repertoires only once the peak T cell response had passed.

Germline CDR1 reads SNHLY; CDR2 reads FYNNEI. This CDR3 comprises 14 residues. Trimming left V 7 bases short and J 0 bases short, with 12 bases between. The TCR originated in an adult in good health. V usage is TRBV2 and J usage is TRBJ1-1, with unresolved D. Source: peripheral blood, taken on day 0 of AZD1222 vaccination. DNA of the CDR3: TGTGCCAGCAAACATCGATGGATGAACACTGAAGCTTTCTTT. It encodes CASKHRWMNTEAFF. The full variable domain, in which reference TRBV2 and TRBJ1-1 provide the parts outside the CDR3, is EPEVTQTPSHQVTQMGQEVILRCVPISNHLYFYWYRQILGQKVEFLVSFYNNEISEKSEIFDDQFSVERPDGSNFTLKIRSTKLEDSAMYFCASKHRWMNTEAFFGQGTRLTVV.